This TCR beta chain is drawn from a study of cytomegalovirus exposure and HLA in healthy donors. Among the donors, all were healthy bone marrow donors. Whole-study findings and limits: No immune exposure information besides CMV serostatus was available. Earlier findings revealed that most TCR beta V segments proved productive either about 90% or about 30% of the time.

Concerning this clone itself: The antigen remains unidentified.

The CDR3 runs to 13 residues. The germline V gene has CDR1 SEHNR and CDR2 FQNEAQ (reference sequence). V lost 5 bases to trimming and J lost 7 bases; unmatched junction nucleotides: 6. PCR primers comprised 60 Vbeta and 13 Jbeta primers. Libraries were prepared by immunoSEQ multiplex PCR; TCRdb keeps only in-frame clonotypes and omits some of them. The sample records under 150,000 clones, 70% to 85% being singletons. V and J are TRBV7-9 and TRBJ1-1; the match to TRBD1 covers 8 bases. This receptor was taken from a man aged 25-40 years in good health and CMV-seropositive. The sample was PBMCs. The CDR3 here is CASSPRTGSEAFF. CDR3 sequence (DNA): TGTGCCAGCAGCCCCCGGACAGGGAGTGAAGCTTTCTTT. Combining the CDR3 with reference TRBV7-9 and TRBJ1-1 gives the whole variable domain DTGVSQNPRHKITKRGQNVTFRCDPISEHNRLYWYRQTLGQGPEFLTYFQNEAQLEKSRLLSDRFSAERPKGSFSTLEIQRTEQGDSAMYLCASSPRTGSEAFFGQGTRLTVV.